The present TCR beta chain was sequenced within a study of OX40 agonist ivuxolimab in advanced cancers. Background on the study: Ivuxolimab, an agonist antibody against OX40 (CD134), was given to patients.

This CDR3 region has 15 residues. The germline CDR1 and CDR2 sequences are SGHDN and FVKESK. The ends were cut back, 4 bases at V and 6 bases at J, with 19 bases in the middle. This clone occurred once. Method: immunoSEQ multiplex PCR; TCRdb's copy keeps in-frame clones and lacks some. The sample has about 95,000 clones, around 85% seen once. The V gene is TRBV14, the J gene TRBJ2-7; D is possibly TRBD2 (7 bases). The sequence was obtained from an adult with an advanced solid tumor such as melanoma, head and neck, liver or kidney cancer. This sample comprised CD4+ or CD8+ T cells sorted from blood, obtained in a trial of the OX40 agonist ivuxolimab. The chain's CDR3 is CASSPLRAGAGEQYF. In DNA, the CDR3 is TGTGCCAGCAGCCCCCTAAGGGCGGGGGCGGGCGAGCAGTACTTC.